Presented here are 28 T cell receptor beta chains from one specimen sequenced in a study of radiotherapy plus CTLA-4 blockade in lung cancer. The table came from immunoSEQ multiplex PCR; TCRdb's copy has only in-frame clones and leaves some out. The sample contains about 110,000 clones, approximately 77% of which appear only once. This specimen was peripheral blood, taken from a patient treated with radiotherapy plus ipilimumab. The receptors originated from a human donor with non-small cell lung cancer that progressed on radiotherapy plus ipilimumab. Some clones in this sample may be carry-over from other donors' samples.

The chain has TRBV6-1 and TRBJ2-3; 8 nucleotides match TRBD2. Trimming took 8 bases from V and 2 from J; bases not matched to a gene: 6. The germline CDR1 and CDR2 sequences are MNHNS and SASEGT. The CDR3 has 14 amino acids. The CDR3 nucleotides are TGTGCCAGCCGAGCAGCGGGGGTCACAGATACGCAGTATTTT. Amino acids: CASRAAGVTDTQYF.

V gene TRBV5-1 combines with J gene TRBJ1-6; 8 positions agree with TRBD1. Germline CDR1 is SGHRS and CDR2 is YFSETQ. The CDR3 sequence is 17 residues long. V gave up 1 base and J gave up 3 bases; unmatched junction bases: 6. The CDR3, as DNA: TGCGCCAGCAGCTTGTCAGGGGGCGCCGACTATAATTCACCCCTCCACTTT. This sequence encodes CASSLSGGADYNSPLHF.

The gene calls are TRBV7-8 and TRBJ2-7, with D possibly matching TRBD2 (6 bases). The CDR3 has 15 residues. From germline, CDR1 is SGHVS and CDR2 FQNEAQ. Trimming removed 3 bases at V and 3 bases at J, with 15 bases between. CDR3 in amino acids: CASSLRFGSIYEQYF. The CDR3, as DNA: TGTGCCAGCAGCTTGCGATTCGGGAGTATCTACGAGCAGTACTTC.

The rearrangement joins TRBV4-3 to TRBJ2-5; 12 bases agree with TRBD1. The closer fit of TRBJ2-7 to the DNA end suggests the J call may be wrong. Germline-derived CDR1 and CDR2 are LGHNA and YSLEER. The CDR3 covers 16 residues. DNA for the CDR3: TGCGCCAGCAGCCAAGAGTGGGGACAGGGGGCATACGAGCAGTACTTC. This gives the protein CASSQEWGQGAYEQYF.

Concerning this clone: This sample also contains other DNA sequences that code for the same CDR3. V and J are TRBV5-1 and TRBJ2-5; TRBD1 matches 8 bases. J lost 1 base, V lost 4 bases, and 6 bases had no gene match. The length of the CDR3 is 15 residues. Per germline, CDR1 SGHRS and CDR2 YFSETQ. The CDR3 loop is CASSQNTGGQETQYF. The CDR3 DNA reads as TGCGCCAGCAGCCAGAACACAGGGGGCCAAGAGACCCAGTACTTC.

This rearrangement joins TRBV7-9 to TRBJ1-2; a possible D gene is TRBD1 (5 bases). Deletions cut 4 bases from V and 2 bases from J, with 20 bases between. The CDR3 spans 17 residues. Per the germline V gene, CDR1 is SEHNR and CDR2 is FQNEAQ (reference sequence). The CDR3 region has the DNA TGTGCCAGCAGCTCTCCTCTCTCCGGGACGGGCAACTATGGCTACACCTTC. It specifies CASSSPLSGTGNYGYTF.

A remark on this clone: The identical CDR3 is also encoded by other nucleotide sequences in the sample. J is TRBJ2-7 and V is TRBV2; 7 nucleotides match TRBD1. The V segment lost 4 bases and the J segment 1 base; nucleotides outside the gene matches: 7. There are 15 residues in the CDR3. In germline, CDR1 is SNHLY, CDR2 FYNNEI. The CDR3 bases are TGTGCCAGCAGTGTAACAGGACAGGATTCCTACGAGCAGTACTTC. Translation: CASSVTGQDSYEQYF.

This clone has more than one count but fewer than ten. V and J are TRBV4-3 and TRBJ2-1; 8 bases align to TRBD1. Germline CDR1 is LGHNA and CDR2 is YSLEER. The CDR3 consists of 14 residues. The V gene end was trimmed by 1 base and the J gene end by 9 bases; junction bases not matched to a gene: 5. The CDR3 coding sequence is TGCGCCAGCAGCCAAGTGACAGGGGTTGGTGAGCAGTTCTTC. This codes for CASSQVTGVGEQFF.

This chain connects TRBV19 to TRBJ1-1, with unresolved D. CDR3 size: 13 residues. Trimming took 2 bases from V and 1 from J, leaving 5 bases between them. In germline, CDR1 is LNHDA, CDR2 SQIVND (reference sequence). CDR3 nucleotides: TGTGCCAGTAGTATATGGGGGAACACTGAAGCTTTCTTT. Its translation is CASSIWGNTEAFF.

The chain recombines TRBV4-3 with TRBJ1-1; D not resolved. CDR1 is LGHNA and CDR2 is YSLEER in the germline V gene. The V end lost 2 bases, the J end lost 0 bases, and 7 bases lay between the germline ends. The CDR3 runs 14 residues. The CDR3 nucleotides read TGCGCCAGCAGCCAAAAGGGCTTGAACACTGAAGCTTTCTTT. Translation gives CASSQKGLNTEAFF.

The genes are TRBV5-1 and TRBJ2-2; D uncertain. CDR3 length: 15 amino acids. Germline V CDR1 and CDR2: SGHRS, YFSETQ. Deletions cut 8 bases from V and 4 bases from J, with 18 bases between. The CDR3 DNA reads TGCGCCAGTGCGGCCCTGATCGGCGTCACCGGGGAGCTGTTTTTT. This encodes CASAALIGVTGELFF.

The V gene is TRBV27, the J gene TRBJ2-6; D could derive from TRBD1 or TRBD2 (5 bases each). This CDR3 comprises 15 residues. V lost 3 bases and J 4 bases, leaving 10 bases between the germline ends. Germline V gene data show CDR1 as MNHEY and CDR2 as SMNVEV (reference sequence). Here the CDR3 reads CASSLGRSGANVLTF. DNA for the CDR3: TGTGCCAGCAGTTTGGGACGATCCGGGGCCAACGTCCTGACTTTC. The whole variable domain, remainder taken from reference TRBV27 and TRBJ2-6, is EAQVTQNPRYLITVTGKKLTVTCSQNMNHEYMSWYRQDPGLGLRQIYYSMNVEVTDKGDVPEGYKVSRKEKRNFPLILESPSPNQTSLYFCASSLGRSGANVLTFGAGSRLTVL.

This clone has only one observation. The chain joins TRBV12-2 to TRBJ2-3; TRBD2, as called in the table, went unchecked against the DNA. TRBV12-2 is designated a pseudogene. The CDR3 has 15 amino acids. The CDR3 DNA reads as TGTGCAAGTCGCCCCCGCCCCGGTAGCACAGATACGCAGTATTTT. Its protein product is CASRPRPGSTDTQYF.

The chain employs TRBV6-1 and TRBJ2-3; D possibly corresponds to TRBD1 (6 bases). The length of the CDR3 is 16 residues. V lost 4 bases and J lost 0, with 14 bases in between. The germline CDR1 and CDR2 sequences are MNHNS and SASEGT. CDR3 protein: CASSAQGPPSTDTQYF. For the CDR3, the DNA is TGTGCCAGCAGTGCTCAGGGGCCCCCTAGCACAGATACGCAGTATTTT.

This clone has only a few counts. The chain carries TRBV25-1 and TRBJ1-4; D perhaps matches TRBD1 (5 bases). Germline V gives CDR1 MGHDK, CDR2 SYGVNS. The CDR3 is 14 residues long. Deletions cut 4 bases from V and 4 bases from J, with 10 bases between. CDR3 sequence: CASSGSGGNEKLFF. CDR3 DNA sequence: TGTGCCAGCAGTGGGAGCGGGGGTAATGAAAAACTGTTTTTT.

The chain couples TRBV9 to TRBJ1-5; 8 bases fit TRBD1. The junction had 7 bases not matched to a gene; V was cut back by 3 bases and J by 5 bases. CDR1 and CDR2 from the germline V gene are SGDLS and YYNGEE. CDR3 size: 15 residues. The CDR3 nucleotides read TGTGCCAGCAGCGGCGGGACAGGACCTTATCAGCCCCAGCATTTT. It yields the protein CASSGGTGPYQPQHF.

This clone was counted only a few times. The rearrangement joins TRBV5-4 to TRBJ1-6; the D is unclear. The CDR3 spans 14 residues. V was shortened by 2 bases and J by 7 bases, with 10 bases between the two germline ends. CDR1 is SGHNT, CDR2 YYREEE, per germline (reference sequence). The CDR3 region is CASSFFQRNSPLHF. The CDR3 coding sequence is TGTGCCAGCAGCTTTTTTCAGAGGAATTCACCCCTCCACTTT.

The V gene is TRBV18, the J gene TRBJ2-5; the D is unclear. This CDR3 spans 12 amino acids. Trimming stripped 2 bases from V and 3 bases from J, with 4 bases between. CDR1 and CDR2 (germline): KGHSH, LQKENI. The CDR3 DNA reads TGTGCCAGCTCACCAAACGAAGAGACCCAGTACTTC. Translated, it gives CASSPNEETQYF. The whole variable domain, filled in from reference TRBV18 and TRBJ2-5, reads NAGVMQNPRHLVRRRGQEARLRCSPMKGHSHVYWYRQLPEEGLKFMVYLQKENIIDESGMPKERFSAEFPKEGPSILRIQQVVRGDSAAYFCASSPNEETQYFGPGTRLLVL.

This clone was observed a few times. The junction differs from germline at one of its ends, possibly a read error. The chain links TRBV7-3 to TRBJ2-1; no definite D call. This CDR3 has 13 residues. Germline CDR1 SGHTA, CDR2 FQGTGA. The CDR3 is CAGSLGQNNEQFF. The DNA of the CDR3 is TGTGCCGGCAGCTTAGGGCAGAACAATGAGCAGTTCTTC.

The rearrangement uses TRBV5-1 and TRBJ2-3; TRBD2 agrees at 12 bases. The V segment lost 1 base and the J segment 2 bases; nucleotides outside the gene matches: 8. CDR1 is SGHRS and CDR2 is YFSETQ in the germline V gene. This CDR3 is 18 amino acids long. CDR3 nucleotides: TGCGCCAGCAGCTTGACTACCTCTAGCGGGGGGGACACAGATACGCAGTATTTT. Translation gives CASSLTTSSGGDTDTQYF.

The rearrangement uses TRBV5-1 and TRBJ1-5, with no clear D. This CDR3 region has 15 residues. The germline CDR1 and CDR2 sequences are SGHRS and YFSETQ. V lost 0 bases, J lost 0 bases, and 7 bases lay in between. The CDR3 loop is CASSLEPNSNQPQHF. CDR3 sequence (DNA): TGCGCCAGCAGCTTGGAGCCAAATAGCAATCAGCCCCAGCATTTT.

The chain carries TRBV7-3 and TRBJ2-1; D gene ambiguous. Germline CDR1 SGHTA, CDR2 FQGTGA. CDR3 size: 11 residues. V was shortened by 5 bases and J by 13 bases, with 12 bases between the two germline ends. The DNA for the CDR3 is TGTGCCAGCAGCCCAGGCCTGCTCCAGTTCTTC. Translation: CASSPGLLQFF.

V usage is TRBV6-1 and J usage is TRBJ1-2; the D gene is possibly TRBD1 (5 bases). V was clipped by 3 bases and J by 4 bases, with 12 bases between them. CDR3 length: 14 amino acids. The germline gives CDR1 MNHNS, CDR2 SASEGT. In DNA form, the CDR3 reads TGTGCCAGCAGTGATACCGGACACGCCTATGGCTACACCTTC. Protein sequence: CASSDTGHAYGYTF.

V gene TRBV7-3 combines with J gene TRBJ1-6; D is possibly TRBD1 (6 bases). CDR3 length: 16 amino acids. From germline, CDR1 is SGHTA and CDR2 FQGTGA. Trimming took 2 bases from V and 5 from J, leaving 13 bases between them. Here the CDR3 DNA reads TGTGCCAGCAGCTTAGGGACAACCGGGGATAATTCACCCCTCCACTTT. This translates into CASSLGTTGDNSPLHF.

This rearrangement joins TRBV6-4 to TRBJ1-2, with 7 bases aligning to TRBD1. V was pared by 7 bases and J by 4 bases, with 9 bases of the junction left unmatched. Germline V gene lookup returns CDR1 MRHNA and CDR2 SNTAGT. The CDR3 contains 14 residues. In DNA form, the CDR3 reads TGTGCCAGCATTCCCGAGGGGGCGATCTATGGCTACACCTTC. Translated, it gives CASIPEGAIYGYTF.

The chain couples TRBV9 to TRBJ1-6; TRBD1 agrees at 7 bases. This CDR3 contains 16 residues. The V segment lost 4 bases and the J segment 4 bases; nucleotides outside the gene matches: 8. CDR1 and CDR2 (germline): SGDLS, YYNGEE. The DNA for the CDR3 is TGTGCCAGCAGCCACAGGGACAGACAGTATAATTCACCCCTCCACTTT. Amino acid sequence: CASSHRDRQYNSPLHF.

The J gene is TRBJ2-7, the V gene TRBV29-1; TRBD1 is a possible D gene (6 bases). The germline V and J ends were trimmed by 4 bases and 2 bases, with 12 bases remaining between them. This CDR3 spans 13 amino acids. Germline values: CDR1 SQVTM, CDR2 ANQGSEA. CDR3 coding DNA: TGCAGCGTTGGGACAGCTAGCCCCTACGAGCAGTACTTC. Translated, it gives CSVGTASPYEQYF.

The rearrangement joins TRBV2 to TRBJ1-1; a possible D gene is TRBD1 (5 bases). CDR3 length: 14 amino acids. Germline assignment: CDR1 SNHLY and CDR2 FYNNEI. Trimming stripped 7 bases from V and 4 bases from J, with 16 bases between. CDR3 DNA: TGTGCCAGCAACCCAGGGAGAAGTTCCACTGAAGCTTTCTTT. This codes for CASNPGRSSTEAFF.